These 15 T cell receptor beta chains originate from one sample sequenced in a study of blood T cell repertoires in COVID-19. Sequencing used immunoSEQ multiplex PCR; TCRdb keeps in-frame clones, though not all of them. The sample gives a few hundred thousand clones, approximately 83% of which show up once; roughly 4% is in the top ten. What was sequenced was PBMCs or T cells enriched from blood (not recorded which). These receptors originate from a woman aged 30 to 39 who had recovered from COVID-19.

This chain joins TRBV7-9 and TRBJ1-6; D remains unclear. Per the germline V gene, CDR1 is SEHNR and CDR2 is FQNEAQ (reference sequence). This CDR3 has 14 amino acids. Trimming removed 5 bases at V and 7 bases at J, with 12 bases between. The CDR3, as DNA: TGTGCCAGCAGCCTGAACAGCCAGAATTCACCCCTCCACTTT. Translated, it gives CASSLNSQNSPLHF.

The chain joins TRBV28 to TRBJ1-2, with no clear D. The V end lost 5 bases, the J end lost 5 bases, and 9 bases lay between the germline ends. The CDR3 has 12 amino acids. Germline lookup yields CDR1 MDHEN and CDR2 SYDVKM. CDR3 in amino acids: CASSPLRYGYTF. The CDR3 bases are TGTGCCAGCAGTCCTTTACGGTATGGCTACACCTTC.

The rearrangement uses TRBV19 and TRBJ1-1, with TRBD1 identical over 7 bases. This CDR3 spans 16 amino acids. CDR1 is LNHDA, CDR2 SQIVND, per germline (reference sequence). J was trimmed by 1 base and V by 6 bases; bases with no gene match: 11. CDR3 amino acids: CASSARRAGGNTEAFF. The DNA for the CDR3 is TGTGCCAGTAGCGCGAGGCGGGCAGGGGGGAACACTGAAGCTTTCTTT.

The CDR3 sequence is CASSSNWEPTYEQYF. The CDR3 nucleotides read TGTGCCAGCAGCTCTAACTGGGAGCCCACCTACGAGCAGTACTTC. V is TRBV5-5 and J is TRBJ2-7; D is perhaps TRBD2 (5 bases). Per the germline V gene, CDR1 is SGHKS and CDR2 is YYEKEE (reference sequence). The V end lost 3 bases, the J end lost 2 bases, and 15 bases lay between the germline ends. This CDR3 region has 15 residues.

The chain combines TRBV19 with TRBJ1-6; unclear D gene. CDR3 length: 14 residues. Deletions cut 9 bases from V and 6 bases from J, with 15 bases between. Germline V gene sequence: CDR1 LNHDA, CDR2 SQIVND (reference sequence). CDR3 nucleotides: TGTGCCAGCCGCCCCGGGTCGGGTAATTCACCCCTCCACTTT. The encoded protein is CASRPGSGNSPLHF. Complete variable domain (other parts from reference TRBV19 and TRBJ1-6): DGGITQSPKYLFRKEGQNVTLSCEQNLNHDAMYWYRQDPGQGLRLIYYSQIVNDFQKGDIAEGYSVSREKKESFPLTVTSAQKNPTAFYLCASRPGSGNSPLHFGNGTRLTVT.

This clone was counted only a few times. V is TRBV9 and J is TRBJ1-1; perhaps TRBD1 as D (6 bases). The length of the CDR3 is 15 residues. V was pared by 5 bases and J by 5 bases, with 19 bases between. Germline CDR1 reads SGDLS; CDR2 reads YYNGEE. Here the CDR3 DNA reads TGTGCCAGCAGTCCCGGACAGAGAATGGGAACTGAAGCTTTCTTT. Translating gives CASSPGQRMGTEAFF.

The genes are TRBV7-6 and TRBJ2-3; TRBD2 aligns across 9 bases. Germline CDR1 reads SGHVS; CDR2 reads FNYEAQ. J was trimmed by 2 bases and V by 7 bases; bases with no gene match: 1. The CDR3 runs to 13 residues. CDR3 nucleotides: TGTGCCAGCACTAGCGGGGTCACAGATACGCAGTATTTT. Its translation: CASTSGVTDTQYF.

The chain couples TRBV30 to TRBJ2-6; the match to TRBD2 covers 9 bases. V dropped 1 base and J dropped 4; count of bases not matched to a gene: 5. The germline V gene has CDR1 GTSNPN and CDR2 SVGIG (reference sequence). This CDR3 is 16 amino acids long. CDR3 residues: CAWSGGLAAGANVLTF. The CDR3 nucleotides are TGTGCCTGGAGTGGGGGACTAGCCGCCGGGGCCAACGTCCTGACTTTC.

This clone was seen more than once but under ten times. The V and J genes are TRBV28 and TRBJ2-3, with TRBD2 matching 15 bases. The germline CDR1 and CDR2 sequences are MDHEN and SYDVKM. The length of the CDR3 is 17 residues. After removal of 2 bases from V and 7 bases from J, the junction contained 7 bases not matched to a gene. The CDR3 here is CASSLHGLAGGFNTQYF. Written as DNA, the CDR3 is TGTGCCAGCAGTTTACACGGACTAGCGGGGGGGTTCAATACGCAGTATTTT.

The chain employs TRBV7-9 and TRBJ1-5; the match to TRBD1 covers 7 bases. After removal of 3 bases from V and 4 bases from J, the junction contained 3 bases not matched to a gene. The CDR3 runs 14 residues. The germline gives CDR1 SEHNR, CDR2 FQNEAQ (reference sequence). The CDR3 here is CASSFTGANQPQHF. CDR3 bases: TGTGCCAGCAGCTTCACAGGGGCGAATCAGCCCCAGCATTTT.

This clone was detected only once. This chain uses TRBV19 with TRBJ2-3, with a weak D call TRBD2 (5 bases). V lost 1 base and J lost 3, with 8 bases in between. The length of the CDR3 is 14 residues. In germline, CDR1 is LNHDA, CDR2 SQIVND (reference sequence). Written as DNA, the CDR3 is TGTGCCAGTAGTATAGGGACTTTTACAGATACGCAGTATTTT. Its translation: CASSIGTFTDTQYF.

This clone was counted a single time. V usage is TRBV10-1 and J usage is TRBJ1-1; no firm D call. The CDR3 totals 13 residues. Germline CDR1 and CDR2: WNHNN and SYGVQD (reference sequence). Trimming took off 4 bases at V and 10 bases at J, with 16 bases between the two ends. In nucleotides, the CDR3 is TGCGCCAGCAGTGCTACCGGGAGAATGGGAGCTTTCTTT. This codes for CASSATGRMGAFF.

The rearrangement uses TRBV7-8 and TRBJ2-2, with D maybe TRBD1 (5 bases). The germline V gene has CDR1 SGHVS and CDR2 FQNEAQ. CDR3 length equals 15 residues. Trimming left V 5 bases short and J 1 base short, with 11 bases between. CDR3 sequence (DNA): TGTGCCAGCAGCCCCCCTCAGGGGAACACCGGGGAGCTGTTTTTT. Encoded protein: CASSPPQGNTGELFF.

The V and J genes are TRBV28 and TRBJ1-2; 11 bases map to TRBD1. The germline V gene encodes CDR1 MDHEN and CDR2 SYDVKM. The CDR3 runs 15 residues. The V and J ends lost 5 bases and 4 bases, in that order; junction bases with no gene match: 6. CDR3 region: CASSHGTGGVYGYTF. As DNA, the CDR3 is TGTGCCAGCAGTCACGGGACAGGGGGGGTCTATGGCTACACCTTC.

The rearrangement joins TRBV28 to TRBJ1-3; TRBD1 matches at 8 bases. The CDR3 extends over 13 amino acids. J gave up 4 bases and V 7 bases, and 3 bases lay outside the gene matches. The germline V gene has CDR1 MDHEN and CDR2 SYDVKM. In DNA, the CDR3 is TGTGCCAGCACAGGACAGGGAGGAAACACCATATATTTT. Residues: CASTGQGGNTIYF.